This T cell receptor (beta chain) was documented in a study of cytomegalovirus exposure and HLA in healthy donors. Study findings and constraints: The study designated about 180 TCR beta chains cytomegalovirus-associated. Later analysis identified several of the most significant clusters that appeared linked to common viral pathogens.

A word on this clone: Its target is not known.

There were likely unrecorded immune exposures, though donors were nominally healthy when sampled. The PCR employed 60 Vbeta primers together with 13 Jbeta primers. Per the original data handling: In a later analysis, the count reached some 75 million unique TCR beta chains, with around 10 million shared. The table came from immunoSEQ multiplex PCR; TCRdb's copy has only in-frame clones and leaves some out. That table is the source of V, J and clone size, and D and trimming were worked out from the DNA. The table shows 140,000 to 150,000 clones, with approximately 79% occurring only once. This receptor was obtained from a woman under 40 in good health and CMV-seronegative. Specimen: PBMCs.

CDR3 nucleotide sequence: TGTGCCAGCAGCGCCTCTATTAGCGGGGGGTACGAGCAGTACTTC. It is translated as CASSASISGGYEQYF. This sequence joins TRBV9 and TRBJ2-7, with TRBD2 matching 10 bases. After removal of 3 bases from V and 4 bases from J, the junction contained 7 bases not matched to a gene. This CDR3 has 15 amino acids. Germline V lookup: CDR1 SGDLS, CDR2 YYNGEE.